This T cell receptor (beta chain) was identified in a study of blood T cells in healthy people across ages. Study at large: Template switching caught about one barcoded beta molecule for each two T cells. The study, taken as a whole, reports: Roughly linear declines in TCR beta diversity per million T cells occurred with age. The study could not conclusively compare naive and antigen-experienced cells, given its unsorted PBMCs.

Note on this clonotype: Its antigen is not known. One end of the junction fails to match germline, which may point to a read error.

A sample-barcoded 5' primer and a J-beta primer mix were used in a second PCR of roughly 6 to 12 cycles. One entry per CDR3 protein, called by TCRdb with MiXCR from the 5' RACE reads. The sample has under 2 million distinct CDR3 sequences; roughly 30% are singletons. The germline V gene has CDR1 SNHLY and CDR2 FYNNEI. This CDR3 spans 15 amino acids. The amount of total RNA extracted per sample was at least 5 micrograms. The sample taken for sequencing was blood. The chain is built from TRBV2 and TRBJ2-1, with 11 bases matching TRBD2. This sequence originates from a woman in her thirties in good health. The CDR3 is CSSSPGTSGYNEQFF. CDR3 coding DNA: TGTTCCAGCAGTCCCGGGACTAGCGGATACAATGAGCAGTTCTTC.